The 27 T cell receptor beta chains below all came from one sample that was sequenced in a study of T cell responses to AZD1222 COVID-19 vaccine. Produced via immunoSEQ multiplex PCR; TCRdb's table is partial and in-frame only. This table has roughly 100,000 clones, about 88% appearing once. The sequencing here drew on peripheral blood, taken on day 0 of AZD1222 vaccination. The receptors come from an adult in good health.

The rearrangement joins TRBV25-1 to TRBJ2-2; 8 bases are shared with TRBD1. After removal of 6 bases from V and 3 bases from J, the junction contained 9 bases not matched to a gene. The germline V gene encodes CDR1 MGHDK and CDR2 SYGVNS. CDR3 size: 16 residues. The CDR3 loop reads CASSKTTGGDTGELFF. CDR3 coding DNA: TGTGCCAGCAGCAAGACTACAGGGGGTGACACCGGGGAGCTGTTTTTT.

The gene calls are TRBV11-2 and TRBJ2-5; 7 bases match TRBD1. Germline CDR1 is SGHAT and CDR2 is FQNNGV. The CDR3 has 14 amino acids. The J segment lost 4 bases and the V segment lost 1 base, leaving 3 bases of the junction unmatched. CDR3 DNA sequence: TGTGCCAGCAGCTTAGGCGACAGGGCAGAGACCCAGTACTTC. Translating gives CASSLGDRAETQYF.

This clone has just one count. The V call is TRBV3-1 (or the pseudogene TRBV3-2), the J call TRBJ2-3; tentative D call: TRBD1 (5 bases). The CDR3 runs to 17 residues. V dropped 4 bases and J dropped 1 base, with 18 bases sitting between them. CDR1 is LGHDT and CDR2 is YNNKEL in the germline V gene (reference sequence). Here the CDR3 DNA reads TGTGCCAGCAGCCCCCGGGTGTGGTTCAGGGGCACAGATACGCAGTATTTT. Its protein product is CASSPRVWFRGTDTQYF.

V gene TRBV7-2 combines with J gene TRBJ2-7; 10 bases agree with TRBD2. V was pared by 4 bases and J by 2 bases, with 5 bases of the junction left unmatched. In germline, CDR1 is SGHTA, CDR2 FQGNSA. The CDR3 has 15 residues. In DNA form, the CDR3 reads TGTGCCAGCAGCTCGCGGACTAGCGGTCCCTACGAGCAGTACTTC. Protein product: CASSSRTSGPYEQYF.

V is TRBV27 and J is TRBJ1-1; D gene ambiguous. The germline V and J ends were trimmed by 3 bases and 3 bases, with 8 bases remaining between them. The CDR3 loop spans 13 amino acids. The germline V gene has CDR1 MNHEY and CDR2 SMNVEV (reference sequence). Here the CDR3 reads CASSLGTDTEAFF. CDR3 nucleotides: TGTGCCAGCAGTTTGGGCACAGACACTGAAGCTTTCTTT.

The V call is TRBV11-3, the J call TRBJ2-1; 10 nucleotides line up with TRBD2. V gave up 0 bases and J gave up 6 bases; unmatched junction bases: 8. This CDR3 spans 17 amino acids. Looked up from germline, CDR1 is SGHNT and CDR2 is YENEEA. CDR3 bases: TGTGCCAGCAGCTTAGATTCTTTGGCTAGCGGGGGCAATGAGCAGTTCTTC. Amino acid sequence: CASSLDSLASGGNEQFF.

The chain is built from TRBV2 and TRBJ2-2; 11 bases match TRBD1. This CDR3 has 18 residues. CDR1 SNHLY and CDR2 FYNNEI come from the germline V gene. J was trimmed by 3 bases and V by 0 bases; bases with no gene match: 6. Here the CDR3 reads CASSEAYQGQGDTGELFF. DNA for the CDR3: TGTGCCAGCAGTGAAGCATATCAGGGACAGGGGGACACCGGGGAGCTGTTTTTT.

This clone was detected only a few times. The V gene is TRBV3-1 (or the pseudogene TRBV3-2), the J gene TRBJ2-7; D is undetermined. This CDR3 spans 12 amino acids. Germline CDR1 LGHDT, CDR2 YNNKEL (reference sequence). The V end lost 1 base, the J end lost 8 bases, and 9 bases lay between the germline ends. DNA of the CDR3: TGTGCCAGCAGCCAAGTTCGCCTGAAGCAGTACTTC. This sequence encodes CASSQVRLKQYF.

In nucleotides, the CDR3 is TGTGCCAGCAGTGAAGTCCAGGGGGCAGGTGAGCAGTACTTC. The encoded protein is CASSEVQGAGEQYF. This chain joins TRBV2 and TRBJ2-7; 8 positions match TRBD1. Germline V lookup: CDR1 SNHLY, CDR2 FYNNEI. This CDR3 contains 14 residues. V was pared by 1 base and J by 7 bases, with 6 bases of the junction left unmatched. The entire variable domain, with the rest obtained from reference TRBV2 and TRBJ2-7, is as follows: EPEVTQTPSHQVTQMGQEVILRCVPISNHLYFYWYRQILGQKVEFLVSFYNNEISEKSEIFDDQFSVERPDGSNFTLKIRSTKLEDSAMYFCASSEVQGAGEQYFGPGTRLTVT.

The gene calls are TRBV7-2 and TRBJ2-1; the D gene is possibly TRBD2 (7 bases). The CDR3 loop spans 15 amino acids. Germline V gene lookup returns CDR1 SGHTA and CDR2 FQGNSA. The ends were cut back, 7 bases at V and 2 bases at J, with 15 bases in the middle. CDR3 region: CASNLRGRAYNEQFF. CDR3 nucleotides: TGTGCCAGCAACCTGCGGGGGCGAGCCTACAATGAGCAGTTCTTC.

In the case of this clone: The junction does not match germline at one end; this may be a read error. This chain uses TRBV7-7 with TRBJ2-7; D gene unclear. The CDR3 is 13 amino acids. CDR1 is SSHAT, CDR2 FNYEAQ, per germline (reference sequence). CDR3 in DNA: TGTGCTAGCAGTCCCGGACCAGCCTACGAGCAGTACTTC. This translates into CASSPGPAYEQYF. Based on the CDR3 plus reference TRBV7-7 and TRBJ2-7, the full variable domain is GAGVSQSPRYKVTKRGQDVTLRCDPISSHATLYWYQQALGQGPEFLTYFNYEAQPDKSGLPSDRFSAERPEGSISTLTIQRTEQRDSAMYRCASSPGPAYEQYFGPGTRLTVT.

This chain connects TRBV7-2 to TRBJ1-5, with unresolved D. Trimming pared 3 bases from V and 2 bases from J, leaving 8 bases between. CDR1 SGHTA and CDR2 FQGNSA come from the germline V gene. The CDR3 runs 14 residues. CDR3 loop: CASSFQPGNQPQHF. As DNA, the CDR3 is TGTGCCAGCAGCTTTCAACCCGGCAATCAGCCCCAGCATTTT.

The CDR3 region has the DNA TGTGCCTGGAAGGGCCAATTCTATGGCTACACCTTC. Translation gives CAWKGQFYGYTF. This chain uses TRBV30 with TRBJ1-2; D gene uncertain. This CDR3 has 12 amino acids. Per the germline V gene, CDR1 is GTSNPN and CDR2 is SVGIG (reference sequence). V lost 4 bases, J lost 4 bases, and 10 bases lay in between. Full variable domain (missing parts from reference TRBV30 and TRBJ1-2): SQTIHQWPATLVQPVGSPLSLECTVEGTSNPNLYWYRQAAGRGLQLLFYSVGIGQISSEVPQNLSASRPQDRQFILSSKKLLLSDSGFYLCAWKGQFYGYTFGSGTRLTVV.

This chain connects TRBV12-3 or TRBV12-4 to TRBJ2-3, with D tentatively TRBD2 (5 bases). V dropped 5 bases and J dropped 4 bases, with 10 bases sitting between them. This CDR3 is 13 amino acids long. CDR3 sequence: CASSLRTPDTQYF. As DNA, the CDR3 is TGTGCCAGCAGTCTCAGGACTCCAGATACGCAGTATTTT.

This rearrangement joins TRBV5-6 to TRBJ2-1; D possibly corresponds to TRBD2 (5 bases). Germline V gene lookup returns CDR1 SGHDT and CDR2 YYEEEE. The V and J ends lost 0 bases and 8 bases respectively, with 21 bases between them. This CDR3 is 17 amino acids long. The CDR3 DNA sequence: TGTGCCAGCAGCTTGGTAGGGCGGGCCGGCAAAGGCGATGAGCAGTTCTTC. Translated: CASSLVGRAGKGDEQFF.

The rearrangement joins TRBV4-3 to TRBJ1-1; D is unresolved. CDR1 is LGHNA and CDR2 is YSLEER in the germline V gene. Trimming stripped 4 bases from V and 5 bases from J, with 17 bases between. CDR3 length equals 15 residues. CDR3 sequence reads: CASSLQNSVGTEAFF. In nucleotides, the CDR3 is TGCGCCAGCAGCCTGCAGAACAGTGTTGGGACTGAAGCTTTCTTT.

This chain uses TRBV4-2 with TRBJ2-2; 12 bases are a match to TRBD2. Trimming removed 5 bases from V and 0 bases from J; junction bases left unmatched: 4. Germline assignment: CDR1 LGHNA and CDR2 YNFKEQ. The length of the CDR3 is 17 residues. The CDR3 DNA sequence: TGTGCCAGCAGCGCACGACTAGCGGGGGCGAACACCGGGGAGCTGTTTTTT. Its protein is CASSARLAGANTGELFF.

This rearrangement joins TRBV7-9 to TRBJ2-1; 7 bases agree with TRBD2. J was trimmed by 0 bases and V by 5 bases; bases with no gene match: 1. The CDR3 is made up of 14 amino acids. CDR1 is SEHNR, CDR2 FQNEAQ, per germline (reference sequence). CDR3 coding DNA: TGTGCCAGCAGCGGGGGGGTCTCCTACAATGAGCAGTTCTTC. As protein: CASSGGVSYNEQFF.

This rearrangement joins TRBV25-1 to TRBJ2-7; TRBD1 aligns across 9 bases. Germline V gene sequence: CDR1 MGHDK, CDR2 SYGVNS. Losses at the gene ends were 4 bases for V and 4 bases for J; bases not matched to a gene: 2. CDR3 length: 13 amino acids. The CDR3 spells CASSGGQGYEQYF. DNA of the CDR3: TGTGCCAGCAGTGGGGGACAGGGATACGAGCAGTACTTC.

This chain uses TRBV28 with TRBJ1-2; possible D gene TRBD1, 5 bases. V lost 4 bases, J lost 3 bases, and 15 bases lay in between. CDR1 is MDHEN, CDR2 SYDVKM, per germline. The CDR3 is 15 amino acids. The CDR3 sequence: CASSSPTGRYYGYTF. The CDR3 DNA reads TGTGCCAGCAGTTCCCCTACGGGACGGTACTATGGCTACACCTTC.

This chain links TRBV30 with TRBJ1-1; D ambiguous. Germline values: CDR1 GTSNPN, CDR2 SVGIG (reference sequence). The CDR3 consists of 12 residues. Trimming removed 7 bases from V and 4 bases from J, with 13 bases in between. Here the CDR3 reads CASTFVGTEAFF. In nucleotides, the CDR3 is TGTGCCTCCACCTTTGTCGGCACTGAAGCTTTCTTT.

The V and J genes are TRBV29-1 and TRBJ2-7; 10 nucleotides align to TRBD1. J was trimmed by 7 bases and V by 4 bases; bases with no gene match: 7. The CDR3 loop spans 13 amino acids. Per germline, CDR1 SQVTM and CDR2 ANQGSEA. For the CDR3, the DNA is TGCAGCGTTGGATGGGGACAGGGGAAAGAGCAGTACTTC. This encodes CSVGWGQGKEQYF.

J is TRBJ2-7 and V is TRBV30; 8 bases are a match to TRBD1. V gave up 4 bases and J gave up 2 bases; unmatched junction bases: 7. Germline CDR1 and CDR2: GTSNPN and SVGIG (reference sequence). The CDR3 is made up of 14 amino acids. The CDR3 DNA sequence: TGTGCCTGGATCGGGACAGGCTCCCCCTACGAGCAGTACTTC. This gives the protein CAWIGTGSPYEQYF.

The rearrangement uses TRBV5-1 and TRBJ1-4, with D possibly matching TRBD1 (6 bases). Per the germline V gene, CDR1 is SGHRS and CDR2 is YFSETQ. The V and J ends lost 2 bases and 5 bases respectively, with 13 bases between them. This CDR3 comprises 15 residues. This chain's CDR3 is CASSFIPGQNEKLFF. Written as DNA, the CDR3 is TGCGCCAGCAGCTTCATCCCAGGACAGAATGAAAAACTGTTTTTT.

Only one count was recorded for this clone. This chain joins TRBV6-5 and TRBJ1-1, with D possibly TRBD1 on 5 matching bases. The CDR3 runs 12 residues. The germline V gene encodes CDR1 MNHEY and CDR2 SVGAGI. V lost 8 bases to trimming and J lost 5 bases, with 12 bases between them. The CDR3, as DNA: TGTGCCAGCCTAGGGGTGGGGACTGAAGCTTTCTTT. It yields the protein CASLGVGTEAFF.

The gene calls are TRBV2 and TRBJ2-2; 9 bases are shared with TRBD2. Trimming cost V 2 bases and J 5 bases; bases outside gene matches: 3. The CDR3 runs to 15 residues. Per the germline V gene, CDR1 is SNHLY and CDR2 is FYNNEI. The CDR3 DNA reads TGTGCCAGCAGTGAACTAGCGGGGACTACCGGGGAGCTGTTTTTT. This sequence encodes CASSELAGTTGELFF.

The V call is TRBV19, the J call TRBJ1-3; 7 bases are shared with TRBD1. CDR1 is LNHDA, CDR2 SQIVND, per germline (reference sequence). This CDR3 is 15 amino acids long. V lost 5 bases and J lost 4; bases outside the gene matches: 8. CDR3 residues: CASSPGTDFGNTIYF. Here the CDR3 DNA reads TGTGCCAGTAGTCCCGGGACAGACTTCGGAAACACCATATATTTT.